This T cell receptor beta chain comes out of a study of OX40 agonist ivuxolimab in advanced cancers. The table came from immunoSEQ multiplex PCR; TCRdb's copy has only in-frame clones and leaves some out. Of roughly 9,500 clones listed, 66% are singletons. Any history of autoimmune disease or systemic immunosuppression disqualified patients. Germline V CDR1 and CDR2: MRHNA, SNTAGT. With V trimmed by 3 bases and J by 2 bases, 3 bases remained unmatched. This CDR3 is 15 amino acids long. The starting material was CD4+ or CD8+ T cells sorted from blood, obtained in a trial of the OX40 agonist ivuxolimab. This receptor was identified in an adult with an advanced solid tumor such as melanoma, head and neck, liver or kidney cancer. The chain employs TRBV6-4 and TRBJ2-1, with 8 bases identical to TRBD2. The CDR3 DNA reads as TGTGCCAGCAGTGAAAGCGGGGGAACCTACAATGAGCAGTTCTTC. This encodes CASSESGGTYNEQFF.